This T cell receptor (beta chain) was recorded in a study of blood T cell repertoires in COVID-19. Whole-study context: The study drew acute and convalescent COVID-19 samples from the United States, Italy and Spain.

Germline-derived CDR1 and CDR2 are MNHEY and SVGAGI. The CDR3 totals 15 residues. The V gene lost 8 bases and the J gene lost 0 bases, with 11 bases spanning the gap. Original methodology: Amplification of reference gene primers provided the estimated nucleated cell counts. Data came from immunoSEQ multiplex PCR; TCRdb stores just in-frame clones and leaves some out. The V and J calls and clone size were taken over from that table, and D and trimming were inferred from the DNA. The table lists approximately 150,000 clones, around 82% of them singletons. This receptor was taken from a man aged 40-49 years who had recovered from COVID-19. The chain links TRBV6-5 to TRBJ2-6; D is perhaps TRBD1 (6 bases). Material for sequencing was PBMCs or T cells enriched from blood (not recorded which). The DNA for the CDR3 is TGTGCCAGCTCCCAGGGGTACTCTGGGGCCAACGTCCTGACTTTC. As protein: CASSQGYSGANVLTF.